The clone carrying this T cell receptor (beta chain) showed up just a few times. This sample was taken from a study of blood T cell repertoires in COVID-19. The assay was immunoSEQ multiplex PCR, and TCRdb's table has in-frame clones only and misses some. The sample lists 200,000 to 250,000 clones, 80% to 90% occurring once. Germline V CDR1 and CDR2: MNHNS, SASEGT. CDR3 size: 17 residues. Trimming cost V 2 bases and J 4 bases; bases outside gene matches: 8. The sequenced sample was peripheral blood. The chain joins TRBV6-1 to TRBJ1-6; 7 bases line up with TRBD1. The TCR comes from a woman between 45 and 65 years old with active or convalescent COVID-19. The CDR3 is CASSERTGQLYNSPLHF. The CDR3 coding sequence is TGTGCCAGCAGTGAAAGGACGGGACAGCTTTATAATTCACCCCTCCACTTT.